Below, 18 T cell receptor beta chains from the same sample are listed, as sequenced in a study of T cell clonality in common variable immunodeficiency. Some clones are missing from TCRdb's copy, which holds only in-frame ones; the method was immunoSEQ multiplex PCR. This sample has 40,000 to 60,000 clones, each found more than once. What was sequenced was peripheral blood mononuclear cells. The source of these receptors is a person aged 18 to 75 in good health.

At least ten counts were recorded for this clone. Read sequence stops 3 residues before the CDR3 end, and the germline J gene provides the missing end. The rearrangement joins TRBV18 to TRBJ2-3; TRBD2 matches at 7 bases. The ends lost 6 bases at V and 5 bases at J; junction bases unmatched: 11. Germline CDR1 and CDR2: KGHSH and LQKENI. The CDR3 totals 15 residues. CDR3 amino acids: CASSRREIRGDTQYF. The DNA read from the CDR3 is TGTGCCAGCTCGAGGCGGGAGATTCGGGGAGATACG.

Ten or more counts support this clone. The read comes to an end 3 residues before the CDR3 does, leaving the germline J gene to fill in the end. The chain combines TRBV7-2 with TRBJ2-5, with 7 bases matching TRBD2. V trimming: 2 bases; J trimming: 2 bases; junction bases outside the gene matches: 2. Germline V lookup: CDR1 SGHTA, CDR2 FQGNSA. CDR3 size: 14 residues. CDR3 DNA, as far as it was read: TGTGCCAGCAGCTTAAGCGGGACTCAAGAGACC. Protein sequence: CASSLSGTQET. The entire CDR3 sequence reads CASSLSGTQETQYF.

This clone occurred many times. Coverage ceases 3 residues before the CDR3 finishes, and the germline J gene fills in the end. The chain couples TRBV7-6 to TRBJ2-7; D is possibly TRBD1 (6 bases). The V and J ends lost 5 bases and 1 base respectively, with 12 bases between them. The CDR3 extends over 14 amino acids. CDR1 is SGHVS, CDR2 FNYEAQ, per germline. CDR3 bases read: TGTGCCAGCAGCCTCAGGGGACGATCCTACGAG. Protein sequence: CASSLRGRSYE. The full CDR3 sequence reads CASSLRGRSYEQYF.

This clone has more than one count but fewer than ten. CDR3 protein: CASRPGGNGEQFF. Partial CDR3 DNA: TGTGCCAGCAGGCCGGGGGGGAACGGTGAG. The V gene is TRBV7-9, the J gene TRBJ2-1; 8 bases map to TRBD2. The CDR3 goes on 3 residues after the read ends, and that part is filled in from the germline J gene. CDR1 SEHNR and CDR2 FQNEAQ come from the germline V gene (reference sequence). The V gene end was trimmed by 6 bases and the J gene end by 9 bases; junction bases not matched to a gene: 7. The CDR3 extends over 13 amino acids.

This clone was picked up a small number of times. One end of the junction fails to match germline, which may point to a read error. The sequence runs out 3 residues before the end of the CDR3; the remainder is reconstructed from the germline J gene. The gene calls are TRBV6-1 and TRBJ2-3; D is undetermined. The germline gives CDR1 MNHNS, CDR2 SASEGT. The CDR3 sequence is 12 residues long. CDR3 DNA (partial): TGTGCCAGCAGTGATTTCGCAGAGACG. This translates into CASSDFAET. The entire CDR3 protein reads CASSDFAETQYF.

This clone has at least ten counts. The read ends 3 residues early relative to the CDR3; the germline J gene fills the gap. The chain carries TRBV29-1 and TRBJ1-3, with D perhaps matching TRBD1 (6 bases). The CDR3 consists of 13 residues. With 6 bases removed from V and 0 bases from J, the gap between germline ends came to 9 bases. CDR1 SQVTM and CDR2 ANQGSEA come from the germline V gene. Here the CDR3 reads CSVVQGSGNTIYF. The DNA read from the CDR3 is TGCAGCGTAGTACAGGGCTCTGGAAACACC.

This clone was counted at least ten times. The read falls 3 residues short of the CDR3 end, and the missing part is taken from the germline J gene. This sequence joins TRBV10-1 and TRBJ2-2; D perhaps matches TRBD1 (6 bases). The CDR3 loop spans 16 amino acids. Germline V gene lookup returns CDR1 WNHNN and CDR2 SYGVQD (reference sequence). Trimming left V 4 bases short and J 0 bases short, with 12 bases between. The part of the CDR3 DNA that was read is TGCGCCAGCAGTGTGGAGACAGGTTCGAACACCGGGGAG. Translation: CASSVETGSNTGE. The full CDR3 sequence reads CASSVETGSNTGELFF.

This clone was found many times. Read sequence stops 3 residues before the CDR3 end, and the germline J gene provides the missing end. The gene calls are TRBV7-9 and TRBJ2-2; the D is unclear. Between the trimmed V and J ends, which lost 5 bases and 4 bases, there was a span of 14 bases. The CDR3 contains 15 residues. In germline, CDR1 is SEHNR, CDR2 FQNEAQ (reference sequence). CDR3: CASSVDQSGTGELFF. Partial CDR3 DNA: TGTGCCAGCAGCGTAGACCAGTCTGGCACCGGGGAG.

This clone was detected ten times or more. The read terminates 3 residues ahead of where the CDR3 ends, so the germline J gene completes it. The chain carries TRBV6-2 or TRBV6-3 and TRBJ2-5; D is unclear. Germline V lookup: CDR1 MNHEY, CDR2 SVGEGT. Trimming removed 6 bases at V and 7 bases at J, with 18 bases between. This CDR3 is 14 amino acids long. The CDR3 DNA, read in part, is TGTGCCAGCAGGCCCGTTGCGGCCTCGGGGACC. It encodes CASRPVAASGT. The complete CDR3 sequence is CASRPVAASGTQYF.

Notes on this clone: Read coverage stops 3 residues before the CDR3 terminus; the germline J gene supplies the remainder. V gene TRBV18 combines with J gene TRBJ1-1; 8 bases are a match to TRBD1. J lost 5 bases, V lost 4 bases, and 6 bases had no gene match. CDR3 length: 14 amino acids. Per germline, CDR1 KGHSH and CDR2 LQKENI. This chain's CDR3 is CASSRMTGETEAFF. CDR3 DNA (partial): TGTGCCAGCTCACGGATGACAGGGGAAACTGAA.

This clone appeared many times. CDR3 protein: CASSGDRENYEQYF. The sequenced CDR3 bases are TGTGCCAGCAGCGGCGACAGGGAGAACTACGAG. The chain recombines TRBV6-2 or TRBV6-3 with TRBJ2-7, with 7 bases lining up with TRBD1. The sequenced fragment ends 3 residues before the CDR3 boundary, so the rest is inferred from the germline J gene. Germline CDR1 is MNHEY and CDR2 is SVGEGT. V dropped 6 bases and J dropped 3; count of bases not matched to a gene: 8. CDR3 length equals 14 residues.

In this sample, this clone turned up many times. The CDR3 goes on 3 residues after the read ends, and that part is filled in from the germline J gene. The rearrangement links TRBV5-1 to TRBJ2-2, with a possible D match to TRBD1 (6 bases). The CDR3 runs to 15 residues. CDR1 and CDR2 from the germline V gene are SGHRS and YFSETQ. The sequenced CDR3 bases are TGCGCCAGCAGCTTGGCGTCAGGGGTCGGATCACCG. Translated, it gives CASSLASGVGSP. In full, the CDR3 is CASSLASGVGSPLFF.

This clone has a count of ten or more. The CDR3 is cut off 3 residues early in the read; its end comes from the germline J gene. This rearrangement joins TRBV7-6 to TRBJ1-6; 7 bases map to TRBD1. Germline V gene sequence: CDR1 SGHVS, CDR2 FNYEAQ. After removal of 5 bases from V and 8 bases from J, the junction contained 6 bases not matched to a gene. The CDR3 runs to 14 residues. CDR3 DNA (partial): TGTGCCAGCAGCCCCGACAGGGCTTATTCACCC. Its translation is CASSPDRAYSP. The whole CDR3 region reads CASSPDRAYSPLHF.

As concerns this clone: Sequencing ends 3 residues short of the CDR3 end; the germline J gene provides the rest. This sequence joins TRBV19 and TRBJ1-1, with D unresolved. The germline V gene has CDR1 LNHDA and CDR2 SQIVND (reference sequence). The CDR3 runs 15 residues. The covered CDR3 bases are TGTGCCAGTAGTATCGCCGCCGCAACTAATGAAAAA. Amino acid sequence: CASSIAAATNEK. The full CDR3 reads CASSIAAATNEKAFF. Full variable domain (remainder filled in from reference TRBV19 and TRBJ1-1): DGGITQSPKYLFRKEGQNVTLSCEQNLNHDAMYWYRQDPGQGLRLIYYSQIVNDFQKGDIAEGYSVSREKKESFPLTVTSAQKNPTAFYLCASSIAAATNEKAFFGQGTRLTVV.

This clone was detected many times. The missing CDR3 end, 3 residues past where the read stops, is filled in from the germline J gene. The V gene is TRBV7-2, the J gene TRBJ2-1; TRBD1 might be the D (6 bases). Trimming took off 5 bases at V and 3 bases at J, with 14 bases between the two ends. The CDR3 contains 15 residues. Germline V gene lookup returns CDR1 SGHTA and CDR2 FQGNSA. The covered CDR3 bases are TGTGCCAGCAGCATCGGACAGCTCTTCTACAATGAG. Translation: CASSIGQLFYNE. The whole CDR3 sequence is CASSIGQLFYNEQFF.

In this sample, this clone turned up many times. Read coverage stops 3 residues before the CDR3 terminus; the germline J gene supplies the remainder. The chain combines TRBV5-6 with TRBJ2-2, with D uncertain. The germline V gene encodes CDR1 SGHDT and CDR2 YYEEEE. The CDR3 spans 13 residues. With 0 bases removed from V and 6 bases from J, the gap between germline ends came to 6 bases. The covered CDR3 bases are TGTGCCAGCAGCTTGGTTTCGGCCGGGGAG. It specifies CASSLVSAGE. The whole CDR3 region reads CASSLVSAGELFF.

This clone was counted many times. This could be a read error, since a much larger clone is one nucleotide away. The CDR3 end falls 3 residues outside the read, so it is completed with the germline J gene. The chain uses TRBV19 and TRBJ2-2, with a tentative D call TRBD1 (5 bases). The germline CDR1 and CDR2 sequences are LNHDA and SQIVND (reference sequence). The CDR3 spans 18 residues. The CDR3 DNA, read in part, is TGTGCCAGTAGTATCGGATACCAAGGGTCATCTGGGGCCAACGTG. Its protein is CASSIGYQGSSGANV. The whole CDR3 reads CASSIGYQGSSGANVLFF.

This clone appeared many times. The read falls 3 residues short of the CDR3 end, and the missing part is taken from the germline J gene. The V gene is TRBV7-2, the J gene TRBJ2-7; 8 bases are shared with TRBD2. J gave up 1 base and V 5 bases, and 7 bases lay outside the gene matches. This CDR3 has 15 residues. Germline V gives CDR1 SGHTA, CDR2 FQGNSA. CDR3 bases read: TGTGCCAGCAGCGAGCGACTAGCGTCTTCCTACGAG. The encoded protein is CASSERLASSYE. The CDR3 in full is CASSERLASSYEQYF.